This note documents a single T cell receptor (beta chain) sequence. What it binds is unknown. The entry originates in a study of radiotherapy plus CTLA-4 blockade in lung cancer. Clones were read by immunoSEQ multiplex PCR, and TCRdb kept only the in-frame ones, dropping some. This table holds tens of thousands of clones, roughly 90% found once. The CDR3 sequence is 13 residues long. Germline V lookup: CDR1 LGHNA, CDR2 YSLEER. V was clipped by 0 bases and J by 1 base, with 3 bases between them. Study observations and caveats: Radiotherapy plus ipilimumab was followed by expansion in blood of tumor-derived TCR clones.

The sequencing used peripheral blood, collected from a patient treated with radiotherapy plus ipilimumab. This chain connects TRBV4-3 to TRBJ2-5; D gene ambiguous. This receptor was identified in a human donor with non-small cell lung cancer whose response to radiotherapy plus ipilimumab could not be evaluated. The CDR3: CASSQDRQETQYF. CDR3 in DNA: TGCGCCAGCAGCCAAGATCGCCAAGAGACCCAGTACTTC.